The 18 T cell receptor beta chains below were found in one sample sequenced in a study of T-cell memory formation after mild COVID-19. In TCRdb, the 5' RACE reads were re-called with MiXCR into one record per CDR3 protein. This table holds 40,000 to 60,000 distinct CDR3 sequences, 9.3% found once. The specimen sequenced was PBMCs or a T cell subset sorted from them (not recorded which). The receptors here all came from an adult woman who had mild COVID-19 (a few samples of this study predate the infection). Cell type and time point are not known.

The chain employs TRBV10-3 and TRBJ2-6; the D is unclear. This CDR3 has 15 amino acids. The V gene's germline CDR1 is ENHRY and CDR2 SYGVKD. V lost 6 bases, J lost 0 bases, and 9 bases lay in between. The CDR3 region is CAIRGDLSGANVLTF. DNA for the CDR3: TGTGCCATCAGGGGTGACCTCTCTGGGGCCAACGTCCTGACTTTC.

In this sample, this clonotype turned up a few times. The chain combines TRBV6-5 with TRBJ1-1, with a weak D call TRBD1 (6 bases). The germline gives CDR1 MNHEY, CDR2 SVGAGI. The CDR3 sequence is 13 residues long. The V end lost 6 bases, the J end lost 1 base, and 9 bases lay between the germline ends. DNA for the CDR3: TGTGCCAGCAGAACAGGGCCGAACACTGAAGCTTTCTTT. Its protein is CASRTGPNTEAFF.

This clonotype was counted many times. V is TRBV3-1 and J is TRBJ2-2; no reliable D call. Germline V gene lookup returns CDR1 LGHDT and CDR2 YNNKEL (reference sequence). Deletions cut 1 base from V and 5 bases from J, with 11 bases between. The CDR3 is 15 amino acids. The CDR3 nucleotides read TGTGCCAGCAGCCAAGTAGGGATTGCGACCGGGGAGCTGTTTTTT. Its translation: CASSQVGIATGELFF.

The rearrangement joins TRBV10-3 to TRBJ2-7; 12 nucleotides line up with TRBD1. This CDR3 has 15 amino acids. The ends lost 11 bases at V and 1 base at J; junction bases unmatched: 9. Germline V lookup: CDR1 ENHRY, CDR2 SYGVKD. Here the CDR3 DNA reads TGTGCCTCGAGGGGGGGACAGGGGGCTTCCTACGAGCAGTACTTC. Translated, it gives CASRGGQGASYEQYF.

V is TRBV29-1 and J is TRBJ2-3; perhaps D is TRBD1 or TRBD2 (5 bases each). CDR3 length equals 14 residues. Germline CDR1 reads SQVTM; CDR2 reads ANQGSEA. V was cut by 7 bases and J by 3 bases, with 17 bases left in between. CDR3 DNA: TGCAGCGCCCGCCTGCTGGGGGTAACAGATACGCAGTATTTT. This translates into CSARLLGVTDTQYF.

This clonotype was observed a few times. This sequence joins TRBV6-6 and TRBJ1-5; no definite D call. Germline CDR1 and CDR2: MNHNY and SVGAGI (reference sequence). Trimming took off 7 bases at V and 6 bases at J, with 16 bases between the two ends. This CDR3 spans 14 amino acids. The CDR3 DNA reads TGTGCCAGCACCCCCGGTGGGTACGCTCAGCCCCAGCATTTT. Residues: CASTPGGYAQPQHF.

The chain carries TRBV18 and TRBJ2-5, with no clear D. Trimming pared 2 bases from V and 1 base from J, leaving 5 bases between. Germline CDR1 reads KGHSH; CDR2 reads LQKENI. The CDR3 totals 13 residues. The CDR3: CASSPESQETQYF. CDR3 nucleotide sequence: TGTGCCAGCTCACCAGAATCCCAAGAGACCCAGTACTTC.

This clonotype was detected many times. The chain is built from TRBV20-1 and TRBJ2-1, with D possibly called TRBD1 or TRBD2 (8 bases each). Per the germline V gene, CDR1 is DFQATT and CDR2 is SNEGSKA (reference sequence). The CDR3 consists of 18 residues. Trimming pared 1 base from V and 7 bases from J, leaving 26 bases between. Here the CDR3 DNA reads TGCAGTGCTAGAGTTGCAGGGGGCTCAGCGGGAGCTGGGAATGAGCAGTTCTTC. Translation gives CSARVAGGSAGAGNEQFF.

This clonotype has more than one count but fewer than ten. The J gene is TRBJ2-5, the V gene TRBV9, with 10 bases that match TRBD2. CDR3 length equals 17 residues. V lost 0 bases and J lost 4; bases outside the gene matches: 9. Germline CDR1 is SGDLS and CDR2 is YYNGEE. CDR3 nucleotide sequence: TGTGCCAGCAGCGTAGGGTATCCAGCGGGGGGGTCAGAGACCCAGTACTTC. The encoded protein is CASSVGYPAGGSETQYF.

In its sample, this clonotype was seen many times. The chain combines TRBV7-2 with TRBJ2-5; D is perhaps TRBD1 or TRBD2 (5 bases each). The germline CDR1 and CDR2 sequences are SGHTA and FQGNSA. V dropped 4 bases and J dropped 1 base, with 7 bases sitting between them. The CDR3 length is 13 residues. The CDR3: CASSSGTQETQYF. The CDR3 DNA follows: TGTGCCAGCAGCTCCGGGACCCAAGAGACCCAGTACTTC.

This clonotype showed up many times. The chain is built from TRBV12-3 or TRBV12-4 and TRBJ2-7, with 7 nucleotides matching TRBD1. The length of the CDR3 is 13 residues. The junction had 5 bases not matched to a gene; V was cut back by 6 bases and J by 3 bases. The CDR3 sequence is CASSLGTVYEQYF. CDR3 DNA sequence: TGTGCCAGCAGCCTGGGGACAGTCTACGAGCAGTACTTC.

At least ten counts were recorded for this clonotype. The chain combines TRBV20-1 with TRBJ1-5, with a tentative D call TRBD1 (6 bases). The V end was cut by 1 base, the J end by 5 bases, with 12 bases between. Germline CDR1 reads DFQATT; CDR2 reads SNEGSKA (reference sequence). The CDR3 has 14 residues. The CDR3 bases are TGCAGTGCTAGAGGGCAGGGGCTCCATCAGCCCCAGCATTTT. This codes for CSARGQGLHQPQHF.

In its sample, this clonotype was seen a few times. The chain carries TRBV12-3 or TRBV12-4 and TRBJ2-1; D tentatively reads TRBD1 or TRBD2 (7 bases each). This CDR3 has 16 amino acids. V lost 5 bases and J 7 bases, leaving 21 bases between the germline ends. CDR3 coding DNA: TGTGCCAGCAGTCAGGGGGGGGGGGCGCCGGGAAATGAGCAGTTCTTC. This codes for CASSQGGGAPGNEQFF.

The chain recombines TRBV5-1 with TRBJ2-5; D call uncertain. The germline V and J ends were trimmed by 1 base and 2 bases, with 9 bases remaining between them. This CDR3 contains 14 residues. Per the germline V gene, CDR1 is SGHRS and CDR2 is YFSETQ. Written as DNA, the CDR3 is TGCGCCAGCAGCTTGTTCGGTCAACAAGAGACCCAGTACTTC. It encodes CASSLFGQQETQYF.

This clonotype was recorded many times. The genes are TRBV5-6 and TRBJ1-5; TRBD1 matches 8 bases. V was pared by 1 base and J by 8 bases, with 8 bases of the junction left unmatched. Germline CDR1 and CDR2: SGHDT and YYEEEE. The CDR3 has 15 residues. In DNA form, the CDR3 reads TGTGCCAGCAGCTTGTACACGGGACAGGTGAAGCCCCAGCATTTT. This codes for CASSLYTGQVKPQHF.

The chain's CDR3 is CASSRDPNTGELFF. Here the CDR3 DNA reads TGTGCCAGCAGCCGGGACCCGAACACCGGGGAGCTGTTTTTT. The rearrangement links TRBV2 to TRBJ2-2; D may match TRBD1 or TRBD2 (5 bases each). There are 14 residues in the CDR3. Trimming shortened V by 6 bases and J by 0 bases, and 8 bases separated the two germline ends. Germline lookup yields CDR1 SNHLY and CDR2 FYNNEI.

A note on this clonotype: The junction does not match germline at one end; this may be a read error. The rearrangement uses TRBV5-5 and TRBJ1-4; D unclear. Germline V CDR1 and CDR2: SGHKS, YYEKEE (reference sequence). CDR3 length: 13 residues. CDR3 coding DNA: TGTGCCAGCAGCCACCCAACTGATGAAAAACTGTTTTTT. Translation gives CASSHPTDEKLFF.

The chain employs TRBV12-3 or TRBV12-4 and TRBJ2-7, with 7 bases lining up with TRBD1. With V trimmed by 5 bases and J by 0 bases, 13 bases remained unmatched. This CDR3 contains 17 residues. Here the CDR3 DNA reads TGTGCCAGCAGTGCTATATATATCGGGACAGTCTCCTACGAGCAGTACTTC. Its protein product is CASSAIYIGTVSYEQYF.